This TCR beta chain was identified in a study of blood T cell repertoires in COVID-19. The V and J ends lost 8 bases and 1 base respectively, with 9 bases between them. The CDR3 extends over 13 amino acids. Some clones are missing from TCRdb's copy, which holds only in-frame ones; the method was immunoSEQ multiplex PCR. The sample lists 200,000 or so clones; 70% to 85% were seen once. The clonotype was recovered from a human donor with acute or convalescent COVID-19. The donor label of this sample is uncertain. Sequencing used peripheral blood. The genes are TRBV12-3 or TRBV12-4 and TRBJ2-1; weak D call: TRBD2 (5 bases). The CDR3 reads CASRAGSYNEQFF. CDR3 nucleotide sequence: TGTGCCAGCCGGGCGGGTTCCTACAATGAGCAGTTCTTC.